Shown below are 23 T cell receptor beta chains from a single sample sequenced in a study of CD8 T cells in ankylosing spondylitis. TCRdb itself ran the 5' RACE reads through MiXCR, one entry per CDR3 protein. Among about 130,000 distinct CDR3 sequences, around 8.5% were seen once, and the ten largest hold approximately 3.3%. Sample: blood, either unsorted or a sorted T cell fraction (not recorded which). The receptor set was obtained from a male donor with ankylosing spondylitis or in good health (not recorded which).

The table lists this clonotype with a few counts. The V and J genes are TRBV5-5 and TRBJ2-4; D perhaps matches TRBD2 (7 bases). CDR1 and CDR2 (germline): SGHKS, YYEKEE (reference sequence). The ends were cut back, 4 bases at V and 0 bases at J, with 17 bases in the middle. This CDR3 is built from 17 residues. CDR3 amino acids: CASSPKGGQLAKNIQYF. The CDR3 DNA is TGTGCCAGCAGCCCAAAGGGGGGGCAGCTAGCCAAAAACATTCAGTACTTC.

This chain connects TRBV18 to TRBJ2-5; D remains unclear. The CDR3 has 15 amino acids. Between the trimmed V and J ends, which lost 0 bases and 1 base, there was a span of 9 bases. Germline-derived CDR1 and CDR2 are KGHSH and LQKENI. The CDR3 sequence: CASSPPSGIQETQYF. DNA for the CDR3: TGTGCCAGCTCACCACCATCAGGAATCCAAGAGACCCAGTACTTC. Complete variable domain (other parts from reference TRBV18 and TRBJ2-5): NAGVMQNPRHLVRRRGQEARLRCSPMKGHSHVYWYRQLPEEGLKFMVYLQKENIIDESGMPKERFSAEFPKEGPSILRIQQVVRGDSAAYFCASSPPSGIQETQYFGPGTRLLVL.

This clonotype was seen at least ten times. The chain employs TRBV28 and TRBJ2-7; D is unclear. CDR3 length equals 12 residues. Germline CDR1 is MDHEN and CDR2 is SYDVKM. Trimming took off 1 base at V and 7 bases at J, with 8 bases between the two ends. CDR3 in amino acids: CASSLFYGEQYF. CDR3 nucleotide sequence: TGTGCCAGCAGTTTATTCTACGGGGAGCAGTACTTC.

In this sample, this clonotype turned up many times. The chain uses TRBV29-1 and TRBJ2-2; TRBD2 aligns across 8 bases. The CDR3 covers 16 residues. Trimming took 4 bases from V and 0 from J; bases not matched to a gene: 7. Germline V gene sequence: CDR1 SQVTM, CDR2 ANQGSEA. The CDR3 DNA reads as TGCAGCGTTGTAGGGCCAGCGGGAGCGAACACCGGGGAGCTGTTTTTT. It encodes CSVVGPAGANTGELFF.

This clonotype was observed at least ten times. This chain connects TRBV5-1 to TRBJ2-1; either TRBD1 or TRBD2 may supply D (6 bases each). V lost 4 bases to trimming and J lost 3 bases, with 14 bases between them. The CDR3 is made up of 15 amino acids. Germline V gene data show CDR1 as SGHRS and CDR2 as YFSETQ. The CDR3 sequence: CASSGGGTDYNEQFF. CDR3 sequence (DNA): TGCGCCAGCAGCGGAGGGGGAACGGACTACAATGAGCAGTTCTTC.

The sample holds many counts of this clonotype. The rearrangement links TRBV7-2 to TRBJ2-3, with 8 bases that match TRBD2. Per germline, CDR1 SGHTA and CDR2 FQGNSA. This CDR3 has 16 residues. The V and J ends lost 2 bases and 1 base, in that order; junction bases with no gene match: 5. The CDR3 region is CASSLTSGSGTDTQYF. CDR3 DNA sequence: TGTGCCAGCAGCTTAACCAGCGGGAGTGGCACAGATACGCAGTATTTT. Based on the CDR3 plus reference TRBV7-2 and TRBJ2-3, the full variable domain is GAGVSQSPSNKVTEKGKDVELRCDPISGHTALYWYRQSLGQGLEFLIYFQGNSAPDKSGLPSDRFSAERTGGSVSTLTIQRTQQEDSAVYLCASSLTSGSGTDTQYFGPGTRLTVL.

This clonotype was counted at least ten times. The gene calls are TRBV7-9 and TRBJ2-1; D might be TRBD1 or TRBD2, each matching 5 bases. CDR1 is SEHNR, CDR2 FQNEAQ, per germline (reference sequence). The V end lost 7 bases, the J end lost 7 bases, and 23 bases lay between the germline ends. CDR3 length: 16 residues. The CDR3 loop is CASTSSGPRYRNEQFF. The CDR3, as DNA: TGTGCCAGCACCTCCTCGGGGCCTCGGTATCGTAATGAGCAGTTCTTC.

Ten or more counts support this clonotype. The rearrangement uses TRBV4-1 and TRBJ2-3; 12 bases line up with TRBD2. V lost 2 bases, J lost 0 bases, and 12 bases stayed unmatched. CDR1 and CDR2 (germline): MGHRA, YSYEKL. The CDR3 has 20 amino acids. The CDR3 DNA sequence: TGCGCCAGCAGCCAAACCCAGGGGGGACTAGCGGGCCCTAGCACAGATACGCAGTATTTT. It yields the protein CASSQTQGGLAGPSTDTQYF.

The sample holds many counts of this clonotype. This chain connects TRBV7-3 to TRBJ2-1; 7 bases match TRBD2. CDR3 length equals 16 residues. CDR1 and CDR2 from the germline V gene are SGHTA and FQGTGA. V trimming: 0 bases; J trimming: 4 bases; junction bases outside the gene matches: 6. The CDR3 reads CASSLTAGASYNEQFF. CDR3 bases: TGTGCCAGCAGCTTAACTGCGGGAGCTTCGTACAATGAGCAGTTCTTC. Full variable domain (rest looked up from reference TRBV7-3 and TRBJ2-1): GAGVSQTPSNKVTEKGKYVELRCDPISGHTALYWYRQSLGQGPEFLIYFQGTGAADDSGLPNDRFFAVRPEGSVSTLKIQRTERGDSAVYLCASSLTAGASYNEQFFGPGTRLTVL.

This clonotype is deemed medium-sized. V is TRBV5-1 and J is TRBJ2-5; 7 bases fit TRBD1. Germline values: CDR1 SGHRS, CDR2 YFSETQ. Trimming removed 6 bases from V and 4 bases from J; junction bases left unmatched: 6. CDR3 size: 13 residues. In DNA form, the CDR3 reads TGCGCCAGCAATGGCGGACAGGTAGAGACCCAGTACTTC. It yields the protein CASNGGQVETQYF.

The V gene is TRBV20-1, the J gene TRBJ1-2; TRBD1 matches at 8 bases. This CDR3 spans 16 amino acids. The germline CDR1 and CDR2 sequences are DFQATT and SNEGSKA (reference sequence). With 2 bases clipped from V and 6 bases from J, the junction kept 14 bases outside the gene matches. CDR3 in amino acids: CSARPKYPTGGDGYTF. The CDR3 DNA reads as TGCAGTGCTAGACCGAAGTATCCTACAGGGGGGGATGGCTACACCTTC.

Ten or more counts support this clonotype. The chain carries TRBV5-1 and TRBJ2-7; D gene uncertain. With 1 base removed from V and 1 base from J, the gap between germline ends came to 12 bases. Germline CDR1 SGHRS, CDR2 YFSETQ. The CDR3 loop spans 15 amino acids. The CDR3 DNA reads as TGCGCCAGCAGCTTGAGGCAGATGGATTCCTACGAGCAGTACTTC. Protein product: CASSLRQMDSYEQYF.

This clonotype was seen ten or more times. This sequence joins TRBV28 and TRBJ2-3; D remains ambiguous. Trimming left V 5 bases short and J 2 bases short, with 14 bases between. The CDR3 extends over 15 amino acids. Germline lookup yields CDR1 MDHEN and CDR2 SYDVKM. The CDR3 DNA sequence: TGTGCCAGCAGTGGCGGCGTAGGGCTCACAGATACGCAGTATTTT. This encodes CASSGGVGLTDTQYF.

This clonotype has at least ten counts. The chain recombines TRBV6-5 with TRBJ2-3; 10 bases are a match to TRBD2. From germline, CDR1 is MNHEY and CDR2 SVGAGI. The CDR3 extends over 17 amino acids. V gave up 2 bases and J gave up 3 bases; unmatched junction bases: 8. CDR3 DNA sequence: TGTGCCAGCAGTTACGACCTCACTAGCGGGATTACAGATACGCAGTATTTT. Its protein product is CASSYDLTSGITDTQYF.

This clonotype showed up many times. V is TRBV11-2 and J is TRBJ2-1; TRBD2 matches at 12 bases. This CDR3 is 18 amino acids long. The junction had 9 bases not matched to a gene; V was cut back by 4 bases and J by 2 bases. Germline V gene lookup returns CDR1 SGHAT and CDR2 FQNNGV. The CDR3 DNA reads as TGTGCCAGCAGCTATCAGCCCGGGACTAGCGGGCCCTACAATGAGCAGTTCTTC. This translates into CASSYQPGTSGPYNEQFF. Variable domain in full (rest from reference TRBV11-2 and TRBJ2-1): EAGVAQSPRYKIIEKRQSVAFWCNPISGHATLYWYQQILGQGPKLLIQFQNNGVVDDSQLPKDRFSAERLKGVDSTLKIQPAKLEDSAVYLCASSYQPGTSGPYNEQFFGPGTRLTVL.

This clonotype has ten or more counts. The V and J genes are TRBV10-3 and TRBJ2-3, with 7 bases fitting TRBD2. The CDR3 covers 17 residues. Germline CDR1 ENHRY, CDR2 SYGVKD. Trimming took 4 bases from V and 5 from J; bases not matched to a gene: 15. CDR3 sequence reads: CAISGRDYETGGDTQYF. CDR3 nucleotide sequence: TGTGCCATCAGTGGTCGGGACTACGAAACCGGGGGAGATACGCAGTATTTT.

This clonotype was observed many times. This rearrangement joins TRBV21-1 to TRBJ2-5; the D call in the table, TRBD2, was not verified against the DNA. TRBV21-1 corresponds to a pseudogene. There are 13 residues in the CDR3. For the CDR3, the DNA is TGTGCCAGCAGCCAGCGGACGGGAGAGACCCAGTACTTC. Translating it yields CASSQRTGETQYF.

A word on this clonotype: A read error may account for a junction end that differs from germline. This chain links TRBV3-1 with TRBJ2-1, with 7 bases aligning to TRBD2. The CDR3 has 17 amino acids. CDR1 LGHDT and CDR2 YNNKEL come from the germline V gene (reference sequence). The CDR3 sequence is CASSQGGRASGYTEQFF. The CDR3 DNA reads TGTGCCAGCAGCCAAGGAGGGCGGGCTAGCGGTTACACTGAGCAGTTCTTC.

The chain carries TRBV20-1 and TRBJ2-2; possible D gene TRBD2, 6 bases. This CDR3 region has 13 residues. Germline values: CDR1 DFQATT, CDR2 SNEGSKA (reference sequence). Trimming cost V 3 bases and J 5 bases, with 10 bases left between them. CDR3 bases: TGCAGTGCTAGGCTAGCGAGGACCGGGGAGCTGTTTTTT. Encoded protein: CSARLARTGELFF.

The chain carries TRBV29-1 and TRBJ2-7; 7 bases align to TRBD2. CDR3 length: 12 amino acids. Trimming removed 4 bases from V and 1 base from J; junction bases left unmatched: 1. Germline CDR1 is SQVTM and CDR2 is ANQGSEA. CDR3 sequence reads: CSVGGGSYEQYF. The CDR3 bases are TGCAGCGTTGGGGGGGGGTCCTACGAGCAGTACTTC.

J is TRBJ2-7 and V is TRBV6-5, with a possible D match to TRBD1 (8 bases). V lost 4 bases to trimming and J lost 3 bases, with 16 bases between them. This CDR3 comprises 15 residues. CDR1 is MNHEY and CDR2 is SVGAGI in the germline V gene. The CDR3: CASSWNTGGVYEQYF. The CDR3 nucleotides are TGTGCCAGCAGTTGGAATACAGGGGGGGTCTACGAGCAGTACTTC.

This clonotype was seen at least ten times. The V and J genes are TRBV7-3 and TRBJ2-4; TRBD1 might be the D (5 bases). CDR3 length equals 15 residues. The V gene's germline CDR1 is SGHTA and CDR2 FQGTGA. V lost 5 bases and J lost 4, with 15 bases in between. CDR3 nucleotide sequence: TGTGCCAGCAGCCTCAACTCCCCAGGGAAAAACATTCAGTACTTC. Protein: CASSLNSPGKNIQYF.

CDR3 bases: TGTGCCAGCAGGAGACAGGGGGAGACCTACGAGCAGTACTTC. As protein: CASRRQGETYEQYF. The genes are TRBV5-4 and TRBJ2-7; 9 positions match TRBD1. This CDR3 is built from 14 residues. J lost 2 bases, V lost 5 bases, and 5 bases had no gene match. Germline lookup yields CDR1 SGHNT and CDR2 YYREEE (reference sequence). The full variable domain, in which reference TRBV5-4 and TRBJ2-7 provide the parts outside the CDR3, is ETGVTQSPTHLIKTRGQQVTLRCSSQSGHNTVSWYQQALGQGPQFIFQYYREEENGRGNFPPRFSGLQFPNYSSELNVNALELDDSALYLCASRRQGETYEQYFGPGTRLTVT.